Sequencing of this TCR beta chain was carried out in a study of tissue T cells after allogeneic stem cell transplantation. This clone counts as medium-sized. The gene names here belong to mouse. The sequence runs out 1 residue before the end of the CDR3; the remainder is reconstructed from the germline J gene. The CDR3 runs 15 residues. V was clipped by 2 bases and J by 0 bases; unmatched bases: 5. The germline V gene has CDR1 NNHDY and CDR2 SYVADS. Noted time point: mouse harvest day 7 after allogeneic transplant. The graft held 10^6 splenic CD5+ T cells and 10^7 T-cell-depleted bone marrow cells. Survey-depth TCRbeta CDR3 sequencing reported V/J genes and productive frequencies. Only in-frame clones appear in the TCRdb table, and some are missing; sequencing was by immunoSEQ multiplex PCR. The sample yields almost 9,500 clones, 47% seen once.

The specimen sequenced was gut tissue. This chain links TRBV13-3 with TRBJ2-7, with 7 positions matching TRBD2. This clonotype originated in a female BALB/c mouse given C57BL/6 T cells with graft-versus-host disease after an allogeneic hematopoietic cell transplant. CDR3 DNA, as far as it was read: TGTGCCAGCAGTGAAACGGGGGGGAGCTCCTATGAACAGTAC. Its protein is CASSETGGSSYEQY. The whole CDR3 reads CASSETGGSSYEQYF.